This TCR beta chain stems from a study of T cells after posttransplantation cyclophosphamide. Whole-study findings and limits: Blood and skin or GI T cell repertoires showed limited TRB overlap. TRB clonality was highly associated with recipient CMV seropositivity and reactivation.

Busulfan-fludarabine conditioning, marrow transplant, and cyclophosphamide on days +3 and +4 were administered. To note about this clone: Its antigen is unknown.

The CDR3 loop spans 13 amino acids. Germline lookup yields CDR1 MNHEY and CDR2 SVGAGI. J gave up 4 bases and V 5 bases, and 5 bases lay outside the gene matches. Here immunoSEQ multiplex PCR was the method, and the copy in TCRdb shows in-frame clones only, minus some. The sample contains about 20,000 clones, 70% to 85% of which appear only once. This TCR was sampled from a male patient between 25 and 39 years old who received an allogeneic stem cell transplant from a related donor, was CMV-positive, and had acute GVHD only. The graft donor may have contributed some T cells. The sequencing here drew on PBMCs, taken after an allogeneic stem cell transplant with post-transplant cyclophosphamide. The chain combines TRBV6-5 with TRBJ2-7; 7 bases line up with TRBD2. The CDR3 DNA is TGTGCCAGCAGTGAAGGGACTAAATACGAGCAGTACTTC. Translation: CASSEGTKYEQYF.